This TCR beta chain was obtained from a study of beta chain features in type 1 diabetes (dated by TCRdb to 2017 to 2018). With regard to the full study: Mean age, gender distribution, total cell number and subset yield were not different between patients and healthy donors. Across all samples, roughly 110,000,000 sorted cells were examined, and cell number per subset correlated strongly with RNA yield. In the study, recently diagnosed type 1 diabetes patients and matched healthy donors were compared on the TCRB repertoires of their sorted circulating CD4+ T cell subsets. Whereas all 30 or so donors provided naive and central memory subsets, regulatory and stem cell-like memory subsets were isolated from just 8 patients and roughly eight healthy donors. Broader findings and caveats from the paper: Only small numbers of individuals were included in the HLA sub-analyses, which left unresolved whether HLA type had any influence on TCRB rearrangement. PCR might favor shorter templates, but patient and control samples were amplified and corrected together, so any skew would affect both groups equally. The naive, central memory and regulatory TCRB repertoires appeared to resemble one another more closely among patients than among healthy donors. At VDJ recombination sites, patients with type 1 diabetes made fewer insertions and deleted more nucleotides, a pattern implying thymic rearrangement abnormalities. Because cDNA was sequenced instead of genomic DNA, highly expressing activated cells could be over-represented, though the groups showed no difference in activation or CD3 levels. A moderate but significant shortening of TCRB CDR3 length was observed in type 1 diabetes patients in all four CD4+ subsets.

Points on this clone: Its antigen specificity is not known. There are no base qualities to consult, and no much larger clone falls within one base.

The entire amount of isolated RNA was reverse transcribed using the High Capacity cDNA Reverse Transcription Kit, so the sequenced TCRB transcripts were expressed ones. Deep immunoSEQ sequencing was performed on naive, central memory and regulatory T cell samples, with an average of around 3.4 million total reads per sample. After sorted cells were lysed in RLT buffer, RNA was extracted with DNase-treated RNeasy Micro or Mini kits, with the choice depending on cell number. To prevent cross-contamination, every cell subset was processed on its own, while patient and healthy donor samples were processed together. TCRB sequences were amplified from cDNA with the immunoSEQ multiplex PCR, producing 87-bp fragments spanning the CDR3 region. Sequencing of the amplicons was performed on the Illumina HiSeq platform. In the source study's methods: Synthetic template baselines were used to correct PCR bias computationally, reads within Hamming distance 2 were collapsed, and singletons that could not be merged were discarded. Reads were aligned against IMGT so that V, D and J genes, CDR3 length and insertions or deletions at six rearrangement sites could be assigned. Clonotype counts were normalized to sorted cell number within each subset before computing true diversity and Gini coefficients with the tcR R package. Repertoire sharing was quantified using the overlap coefficient calculated on TCRB nucleotide sequences. As a proxy for the pre-selection repertoire, out-of-frame TCRB sequences from naive cells were analyzed. TCRdb stores this immuneACCESS table with in-frame sequences only. Part of the clones is absent; in the studies checked, under half of the shortfall reflects unresolved V genes, and no reason is known for the rest. The DNA was the basis for D and trimming; V, J and clone size are from that table. The sample yields about 280,000 clones; approximately 16% were counted once. Around 0.015% of the sample is in the top ten clones.

From each donor, a single peripheral blood sample of around 120 mL on average was drawn into heparinised tubes. A BD FACSAria II was used to sort naive, central memory, regulatory and stem cell-like memory CD4+ T cells with a panel that included CD45RO, CCR7, CD25, CD127, CD95 and CD27. Purity was above 95% for every sorted population. PBMCs were isolated right away by Lymphoprep density gradient centrifugation and were stained directly, without culture. Samples were stained and sorted in pairs, with one healthy donor and one patient per experiment, so that batch effects were minimized. Input material: naive CD4+ T cells from blood. The sample's cell subset or site label, in plain terms: true naive CD4+ T cells. The clonotype originates from a man younger than 35 with type 1 diabetes.

The CDR3 protein is CASSQDQDSPLHF. The nucleotide sequence is given as TGTGCCAGCAGCCAAGATCAGGATTCACCCCTCCACTTT. The rearranged segments are TRBV14 and TRBJ1-6, with the D gene not confidently named. The CDR3 runs 13 residues from the cysteine to the phenylalanine. The DNA shown is the 39-base CDR3, in frame from base 1. Trimming costs V 0 bases and J 8 bases, and their ends lie 5 bases apart. Per the germline V gene, SGHDN is the CDR1 and FVKESK is the CDR2.